This entry is about one T cell receptor (beta chain). The record originates from a study of chemoradiotherapy in HPV16-positive cancers. V gave up 1 base and J gave up 8 bases, with 17 bases separating them. Germline V lookup: CDR1 MDHEN, CDR2 SYDVKM. This CDR3 contains 15 residues. Method: immunoSEQ multiplex PCR; TCRdb's copy keeps in-frame clones and lacks some. The data show a few thousand clones, with over 65% seen just once and roughly 28% held by the top ten. This receptor was obtained from a human donor with HPV-associated anogenital cancer. Sampling was done from a patient who underwent chemoradiotherapy. This rearrangement joins TRBV28 to TRBJ1-2; no reliable D call. The CDR3, as DNA: TGTGCCAGCAGTTTATCCTTTGGAGAGGCGCGCGGCTACACCTTC. Protein sequence: CASSLSFGEARGYTF.